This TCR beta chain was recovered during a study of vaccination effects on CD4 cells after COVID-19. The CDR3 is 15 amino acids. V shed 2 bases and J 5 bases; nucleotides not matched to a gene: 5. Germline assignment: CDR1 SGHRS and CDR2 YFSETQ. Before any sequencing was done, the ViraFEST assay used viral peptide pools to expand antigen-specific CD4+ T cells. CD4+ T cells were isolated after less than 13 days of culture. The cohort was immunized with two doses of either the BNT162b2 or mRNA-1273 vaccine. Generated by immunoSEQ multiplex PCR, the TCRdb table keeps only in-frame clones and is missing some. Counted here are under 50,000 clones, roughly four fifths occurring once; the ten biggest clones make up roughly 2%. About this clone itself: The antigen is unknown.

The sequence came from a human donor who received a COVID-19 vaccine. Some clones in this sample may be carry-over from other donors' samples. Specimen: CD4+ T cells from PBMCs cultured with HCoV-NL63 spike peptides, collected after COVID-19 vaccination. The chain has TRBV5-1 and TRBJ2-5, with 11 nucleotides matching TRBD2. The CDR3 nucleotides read TGCGCCAGCAGCTTCACGGGACTAGCGGCCGAGACCCAGTACTTC. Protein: CASSFTGLAAETQYF.